The subject of this entry is one T cell receptor (beta chain). Its recognized antigen is unknown. No much larger clone exists at a distance of one base, and base qualities are not known. The entire amount of isolated RNA was reverse transcribed using the High Capacity cDNA Reverse Transcription Kit, so the sequenced TCRB transcripts were expressed ones. Deep immunoSEQ sequencing was performed on naive, central memory and regulatory T cell samples, with an average of about 4 million total reads per sample. Sorted cells were lysed in RLT buffer, and RNA was extracted using DNase-treated RNeasy Micro or Mini kits according to cell number. To prevent cross-contamination, every cell subset was processed on its own, while patient and healthy donor samples were processed together. The immunoSEQ multiplex PCR was used to amplify TCRB sequences from cDNA, yielding 87-bp fragments that span the CDR3 region. Sequencing of the amplicons was performed on the Illumina HiSeq platform. The published analysis was carried out like this. Synthetic template baselines were used to correct PCR bias computationally, reads within Hamming distance 2 were collapsed, and singletons that could not be merged were discarded. Reads were aligned against IMGT so that V, D and J genes, CDR3 length and insertions or deletions at six rearrangement sites could be assigned. Within each subset, clonotype counts were normalized to sorted cell number, after which true diversity and Gini coefficients were computed with the tcR R package. Repertoire sharing was quantified using the overlap coefficient calculated on TCRB nucleotide sequences. As a proxy for the pre-selection repertoire, out-of-frame TCRB sequences from naive cells were analyzed. TCRdb took this table from immuneACCESS and kept in-frame rearrangements with V and J called. Such tables lack part of the clones; where checked against another copy, unresolved V genes explain under half of the gap, and the rest is unexplained. V and J calls and clone size are copied from that table; D and trimming were computed from the DNA. In all, the sample holds fewer than 900,000 clones, and roughly a sixth of those were seen once. Roughly 0.025% of the sample belongs to the ten largest clones.

From each donor, a single peripheral blood sample of about 110 mL on average was drawn into heparinised tubes. Using a panel that included CD45RO, CCR7, CD25, CD127, CD95 and CD27, naive, central memory, regulatory and stem cell-like memory CD4+ T cells were sorted on a BD FACSAria II. All sorted populations exceeded 98% purity. PBMCs were isolated right away by Lymphoprep density gradient centrifugation and were stained directly, without culture. So that batch effects would be minimized, each experiment stained and sorted samples in pairs, pairing one healthy donor with one patient. From the cysteine through the phenylalanine, the CDR3 covers 16 amino acids. Of all the DNA, just the CDR3 is kept, 48 bases in frame from base 1. The germline ends are 23 bases apart after V is trimmed by 4 bases and J by 6 bases. For CDR1 and CDR2, the germline V gene lists SQVTM and ANQGSEA. This specimen comes from a study of beta chain features in type 1 diabetes (dated by TCRdb to 2016 to 2018). Describing the broader study: Mean age, gender distribution, total cell number and subset yield did not differ between patients and healthy donors. Across all samples, some 110,000,000 sorted cells were examined, and cell number per subset correlated strongly with RNA yield. The study compared the TCRB repertoires of sorted circulating CD4+ T cell subsets in recently diagnosed type 1 diabetes patients with those in matched healthy donors. Naive and central memory subsets were obtained from all 30 or so donors, but regulatory and stem cell-like memory subsets were isolated from only 8 patients and 8 healthy donors. On the study overall, not on this receptor specifically: The naive, central memory and regulatory TCRB repertoires appeared to resemble one another more closely among patients than among healthy donors. Because small numbers of individuals were included in the HLA sub-analyses, any influence of HLA type on TCRB rearrangement was left unresolved. Type 1 diabetes patients showed a moderate but significant shortening of TCRB CDR3 length in all four CD4+ subsets. Fewer insertions and more nucleotide deletions at VDJ recombination sites were observed in patients with type 1 diabetes, implying thymic rearrangement abnormalities. PCR may preferentially amplify shorter templates, but because patient and control samples were amplified and corrected together, any resulting skew would affect both groups equally. Sequencing cDNA rather than genomic DNA could over-represent highly expressing activated cells, although activation and CD3 levels did not differ between groups.

The sequence is built from TRBV29-1 and TRBJ2-3, and TRBD2 may be the D gene, going by 6 matching bases. Sample: naive CD4+ T cells from blood. The sample's cell subset or site label, in plain terms: true naive CD4+ T cells. The clonotype comes from a young woman in good health. Here is the DNA: TGCAGCGTTGCCAAACTAGCTTTCATCGCATCGGATACGCAGTATTTT. It translates as CSVAKLAFIASDTQYF.